This T cell receptor (beta chain) was sequenced in a study of T cell responses to AZD1222 COVID-19 vaccine. The data were produced by immunoSEQ multiplex PCR, yet TCRdb's version contains in-frame clones alone and is incomplete. This table holds 150,000 to 200,000 clones, roughly 88% found once. CDR1 SGHRS and CDR2 YFSETQ come from the germline V gene. V gave up 0 bases and J gave up 0 bases; unmatched junction bases: 9. This CDR3 has 17 residues. Here the sequenced sample was peripheral blood, taken 28 days after the second AZD1222 dose. This TCR derives from an adult who received the AZD1222 COVID-19 vaccine. V and J are TRBV5-1 and TRBJ2-7, with 7 bases lining up with TRBD1. The CDR3 sequence is CASSLGLGTVRSYEQYF. In DNA, the CDR3 is TGCGCCAGCAGCTTGGGACTCGGGACAGTTCGCTCCTACGAGCAGTACTTC.